Below, 2 T cell receptor beta chains from the same sample are listed, as sequenced in a study of shared clonotypes between healthy human individuals. Clones were sequenced by immunoSEQ multiplex PCR, and TCRdb holds only the in-frame ones, with some missing. The sample holds about 820,000 clones, more than 85% seen once. Cells designated naive CD8 were CD45RO-negative and were positively selected for CCR7, with terminally differentiated effector memory CD45RA+ cells excluded. The sequencing input was naive CD8+ T cells sorted from blood. These receptors were obtained from a man aged 25-45 years in good health.

The J gene is TRBJ2-5, the V gene TRBV27; D unresolved. CDR3 length equals 14 residues. Germline CDR1 and CDR2: MNHEY and SMNVEV (reference sequence). With 0 bases removed from V and 3 bases from J, the gap between germline ends came to 8 bases. The CDR3 DNA reads as TGTGCCAGCAGTTTATCGGTGGCTGAAGAGACCCAGTACTTC. This encodes CASSLSVAEETQYF.

This sequence joins TRBV4-1 and TRBJ1-1; D remains ambiguous. Germline V gene lookup returns CDR1 MGHRA and CDR2 YSYEKL. CDR3 length: 16 residues. Trimming took 0 bases from V and 2 from J, leaving 13 bases between them. The DNA of the CDR3 is TGCGCCAGCAGCCAAGAGCCACCCAGTATTAACACTGAAGCTTTCTTT. Translating gives CASSQEPPSINTEAFF.